This is a list of T cell receptor beta chains from one sample in a study of beta chain features in type 1 diabetes. Data came from immunoSEQ multiplex PCR; TCRdb stores just in-frame clones and leaves some out. Of hundreds of thousands of clones detected, about 14% appear once; the ten largest clones hold about 0.086%. Sequencing was performed on naive CD4+ T cells from blood. The receptors derive from a man younger than 35 in good health. Each CDR3 is given with its conserved first and last residue. The order of the fields is clone size, V gene, D gene, J gene, CDR3 protein, CDR3 DNA. D genes are given only for firm matches. Not every row has a clone size; where given, it reads once, few, many or a size class.

size: -; V: TRBV30; D: -; J: TRBJ2-7; CDR3: CAWSLSGTLSYEQYF; DNA: TGTGCCTGGAGTCTCTCCGGGACACTATCCTACGAGCAGTACTTC
size: few; V: TRBV28; D: TRBD2; J: TRBJ2-3; CDR3: CASGIQAGVDTQYF; DNA: TGTGCCAGCGGAATACAAGCGGGAGTAGATACGCAGTATTTT
size: -; V: TRBV18; D: -; J: TRBJ2-4; CDR3: CASSPAVGVQYF; DNA: TGTGCCAGCTCCCCTGCGGTGGGGGTTCAGTACTTC
size: -; V: TRBV13; D: TRBD1; J: TRBJ1-6; CDR3: CASSFRTGQGGSPLHF; DNA: TGTGCCAGCAGCTTTCGAACCGGACAGGGAGGTTCACCCCTCCACTTT
size: -; V: TRBV7-9; D: TRBD1; J: TRBJ2-7; CDR3: CASSAWDRTYEQYF; DNA: TGTGCCAGCAGTGCCTGGGACAGGACCTACGAGCAGTACTTC
size: -; V: TRBV4-1; D: -; J: TRBJ2-7; CDR3: CASSQGPRSYEQYF; DNA: TGCGCCAGCAGCCAAGGCCCCAGGTCCTACGAGCAGTACTTC
size: -; V: TRBV11-1; D: -; J: TRBJ2-7; CDR3: CASSLQGYEQYF; DNA: TGTGCCAGCAGTCTCCAGGGATACGAGCAGTACTTC
size: -; V: TRBV7-9; D: -; J: TRBJ1-1; CDR3: CASSFEGVLALNPFF; DNA: TGTGCCAGCAGCTTCGAGGGGGTTTTGGCACTGAATCCTTTCTTT
size: few; V: TRBV14; D: -; J: TRBJ2-5; CDR3: CASSSRQGTIQETQYF; DNA: TGTGCCAGCAGCTCCCGACAGGGGACTATCCAAGAGACCCAGTACTTC
size: few; V: TRBV5-4; D: -; J: TRBJ1-1; CDR3: CASSPSGIRMNTEAFF; DNA: TGTGCCAGCAGCCCGAGCGGGATCCGGATGAACACTGAAGCTTTCTTT
size: -; V: TRBV9; D: -; J: TRBJ2-1; CDR3: CASSVASSYNEQFF; DNA: TGTGCCAGCAGCGTAGCTAGCTCCTACAATGAGCAGTTCTTC
size: -; V: TRBV23-1; D: -; J: TRBJ1-1; CDR3: CASSHGRAGEEAFF; DNA: TGCGCCAGCAGTCACGGTCGGGCAGGGGAGGAAGCTTTCTTT
size: -; V: TRBV10-3; D: TRBD2; J: TRBJ2-3; CDR3: CAISETSGGATDTQYF; DNA: TGTGCCATCAGTGAGACTAGCGGGGGGGCGACAGATACGCAGTATTTT
size: few; V: TRBV6-4; D: -; J: TRBJ2-6; CDR3: CASSATRSSGANVLTF; DNA: TGTGCCAGCAGTGCCACTCGGAGCTCTGGGGCCAACGTCCTGACTTTC
size: few; V: TRBV7-3; D: TRBD2; J: TRBJ2-3; CDR3: CASSSGLAGLTDTQYF; DNA: TGTGCCAGCAGCTCGGGACTAGCGGGACTCACAGATACGCAGTATTTT
size: -; V: TRBV7-2; D: TRBD2; J: TRBJ2-4; CDR3: CASSLVTSGSLGNIQYF; DNA: TGTGCCAGCAGCTTAGTGACTAGCGGGAGTCTCGGAAACATTCAGTACTTC
size: -; V: TRBV5-1; D: TRBD2; J: TRBJ2-3; CDR3: CASSPPGLGADTQYF; DNA: TGCGCCAGCAGCCCCCCGGGACTAGGGGCAGATACGCAGTATTTT
size: few; V: TRBV11-2; D: -; J: TRBJ1-6; CDR3: CASSLGVIYNSPLHF; DNA: TGTGCCAGCAGCTTAGGGGTAATCTATAATTCACCCCTCCACTTT
size: -; V: TRBV4-3; D: -; J: TRBJ1-4; CDR3: CASSLRGLGEKLFF; DNA: TGCGCCAGCAGCCTTCGGGGGCTAGGGGAAAAACTGTTTTTT
size: few; V: TRBV4-1; D: -; J: TRBJ2-7; CDR3: CASSQPGWGRSYEQYF; DNA: TGCGCCAGCAGCCAACCGGGGTGGGGCAGGTCCTACGAGCAGTACTTC
size: few; V: TRBV7-2; D: -; J: TRBJ2-6; CDR3: CASSSYGAGANVLTF; DNA: TGTGCCAGCAGCTCTTATGGGGCTGGGGCCAACGTCCTGACTTTC
size: few; V: TRBV10-3; D: TRBD2; J: TRBJ2-5; CDR3: CASQSGGGPGTQYF; DNA: TGTGCCTCCCAGAGCGGGGGAGGTCCGGGGACCCAGTACTTC
size: few; V: TRBV29-1; D: -; J: TRBJ2-7; CDR3: CSVGQSYEQYF; DNA: TGCAGCGTTGGACAAAGCTACGAGCAGTACTTC